A selection of T cell receptor beta chains follows, all from one sample in a study of blood T cell repertoires in COVID-19. Method: immunoSEQ multiplex PCR; TCRdb's copy keeps in-frame clones and lacks some. This sample has 160,000 or so clones, with roughly four fifths found just once. Sequenced: peripheral blood. The receptors stem from a human donor in a cohort sampled during active COVID-19. Both conserved end residues are part of each CDR3. Each record gives: V gene, clone size, J gene, D gene, CDR3 DNA, CDR3 protein. A D gene is named only where the DNA matches it firmly. Only part of the rows carry a size: once, few, many, or a class if the clone is expanded.

v_gene: TRBV9; abundance: .; j_gene: TRBJ2-7; d_gene: .; CDR3nt: TGTGCCAGCAGCGCACAGGGATCCGGCTCCTACGAGCAGTACTTC; CDR3aa: CASSAQGSGSYEQYF
v_gene: TRBV5-8; abundance: .; j_gene: TRBJ2-7; d_gene: .; CDR3nt: TGTGCCAGCAGCTTGACCGGGGGAGAGCGCGAGCAGTACTTC; CDR3aa: CASSLTGGEREQYF
v_gene: TRBV11-2; abundance: .; j_gene: TRBJ2-1; d_gene: TRBD2; CDR3nt: TGTGCCAGCCGCCCGGGACTAGCGGACCCCGAGGAGCAGTTCTTC; CDR3aa: CASRPGLADPEEQFF
v_gene: TRBV27; abundance: .; j_gene: TRBJ2-3; d_gene: TRBD2; CDR3nt: TGTGCCAGCCAACAAACTAGCGGGGGGGCCACGAGGGATACGCAGTATTTT; CDR3aa: CASQQTSGGATRDTQYF
v_gene: TRBV6-2/TRBV6-3; abundance: .; j_gene: TRBJ2-1; d_gene: .; CDR3nt: TGTGCCAGCAGCCACGGGACAAACGGGTTAGAGCAGTTCTTC; CDR3aa: CASSHGTNGLEQFF
v_gene: TRBV30; abundance: .; j_gene: TRBJ1-3; d_gene: .; CDR3nt: TGTGCCTGGAGTGGGGGGACTCCCTCTGGAAACACCATATATTTT; CDR3aa: CAWSGGTPSGNTIYF
v_gene: TRBV30; abundance: once; j_gene: TRBJ2-1; d_gene: TRBD2; CDR3nt: TGTGCCTGGAGTGCAGGACTAGCGCCCAATGAGCAGTTCTTC; CDR3aa: CAWSAGLAPNEQFF
v_gene: TRBV6-2/TRBV6-3; abundance: .; j_gene: TRBJ1-5; d_gene: .; CDR3nt: TGTGCCAGCACCCCAGCCGATAGCAATCAGCCCCAGCATTTT; CDR3aa: CASTPADSNQPQHF
v_gene: TRBV10-3; abundance: .; j_gene: TRBJ2-2; d_gene: TRBD2; CDR3nt: TGTGCCATCAGCGCCGGACTAGCGGGGGGGGAGGCCGGGGAGCTGTTTTTT; CDR3aa: CAISAGLAGGEAGELFF
v_gene: TRBV6-1; abundance: .; j_gene: TRBJ2-7; d_gene: TRBD1; CDR3nt: TGTGCCAGCAGTGCTAATACAGGGGTCAAGTCCTACGAGCAGTACTTC; CDR3aa: CASSANTGVKSYEQYF
v_gene: TRBV9; abundance: .; j_gene: TRBJ2-7; d_gene: .; CDR3nt: TGTGCCAGCAGCCTCGGCAGCGGGTCTATCGAGCAGTACTTC; CDR3aa: CASSLGSGSIEQYF
v_gene: TRBV13; abundance: .; j_gene: TRBJ2-5; d_gene: .; CDR3nt: TGTGCCAGCAGCTTACTTGGGGCCCCGGGGACCCAGTACTTC; CDR3aa: CASSLLGAPGTQYF
v_gene: TRBV6-4; abundance: .; j_gene: TRBJ1-2; d_gene: TRBD1; CDR3nt: TGTGCCAGCAGTGACGGCAACAGGGGGACCTATGGCTACACCTTC; CDR3aa: CASSDGNRGTYGYTF
v_gene: TRBV5-1; abundance: .; j_gene: TRBJ2-7; d_gene: TRBD2; CDR3nt: TGCGCCAGCAGCTTCGGGCTAGCGGGGGCTCCCTGGTACTTC; CDR3aa: CASSFGLAGAPWYF
v_gene: TRBV12-3/TRBV12-4; abundance: .; j_gene: TRBJ1-1; d_gene: .; CDR3nt: TGTGCCAGCAGTTTCGCGGGGTACACTGAAGCTTTCTTT; CDR3aa: CASSFAGYTEAFF
v_gene: TRBV23-1; abundance: .; j_gene: TRBJ1-1; d_gene: TRBD1; CDR3nt: TGCGCCAGCAGTCAAGGACAGGGGATTACTGAAGCTTTCTTT; CDR3aa: CASSQGQGITEAFF
v_gene: TRBV10-2; abundance: .; j_gene: TRBJ1-1; d_gene: .; CDR3nt: TGCGCCAGCAGTGAACCGAGCGAAAACACTGAAGCTTTCTTT; CDR3aa: CASSEPSENTEAFF
v_gene: TRBV28; abundance: .; j_gene: TRBJ2-2; d_gene: .; CDR3nt: TGTGCCAGCAGGGGCCCTAACACCGGGGAGCTGTTTTTT; CDR3aa: CASRGPNTGELFF
v_gene: TRBV3-1/TRBV3-2; abundance: .; j_gene: TRBJ2-7; d_gene: TRBD2; CDR3nt: TGTGCCAGCAGCCAATACCCTAGCGGACTTCTCTACGAGCAGTACTTC; CDR3aa: CASSQYPSGLLYEQYF
v_gene: TRBV7-2; abundance: few; j_gene: TRBJ1-3; d_gene: .; CDR3nt: TGTGCCAGCAGCATGCCCGGGATGCTAGGAAACACCATATATTTT; CDR3aa: CASSMPGMLGNTIYF
v_gene: TRBV15; abundance: .; j_gene: TRBJ2-7; d_gene: TRBD2; CDR3nt: TGTGCCACCAGCAGGACTAGCGGGAGGGGGGTGGCCTACGAGCAGTACTTC; CDR3aa: CATSRTSGRGVAYEQYF
v_gene: TRBV6-5; abundance: .; j_gene: TRBJ1-1; d_gene: .; CDR3nt: TGTGCCAGCACGCAACACATGAACACTGAAGCTTTCTTT; CDR3aa: CASTQHMNTEAFF
v_gene: TRBV2; abundance: .; j_gene: TRBJ1-6; d_gene: TRBD1; CDR3nt: TGTGCCAGCAGAGGACAGGGAGTCTCACCCCTCCACTTT; CDR3aa: CASRGQGVSPLHF
v_gene: TRBV10-3; abundance: .; j_gene: TRBJ1-1; d_gene: .; CDR3nt: TGTGCCATCAGTGAAAGTATGGGGCAGAACACTGAAGCTTTCTTT; CDR3aa: CAISESMGQNTEAFF
v_gene: TRBV7-9; abundance: once; j_gene: TRBJ1-1; d_gene: .; CDR3nt: TGTGCCAGCAGCCCCAACTCCAGGGGAGCTTTCTTT; CDR3aa: CASSPNSRGAFF
v_gene: TRBV5-1; abundance: .; j_gene: TRBJ1-2; d_gene: .; CDR3nt: TGCGCCAGCAGCTTGGAGAGGGTACGGAGCTATGGCTACACCTTC; CDR3aa: CASSLERVRSYGYTF
v_gene: TRBV7-2; abundance: .; j_gene: TRBJ1-2; d_gene: .; CDR3nt: TGTGCCAGCAGCCCCGGGATTTTGGGCTACACCTTC; CDR3aa: CASSPGILGYTF
v_gene: TRBV10-2; abundance: .; j_gene: TRBJ2-5; d_gene: .; CDR3nt: TGCGCCAGCAATTACGCAGGAACCCAAGAGACCCAGTACTTC; CDR3aa: CASNYAGTQETQYF
v_gene: TRBV7-8; abundance: few; j_gene: TRBJ2-3; d_gene: .; CDR3nt: TGTGCCAGCAGCGTTCCCCGGGGTACGCAGTATTTT; CDR3aa: CASSVPRGTQYF
v_gene: TRBV6-2/TRBV6-3; abundance: once; j_gene: TRBJ2-3; d_gene: .; CDR3nt: TGTGCCAGCAGTTACTCGAGGGATACGCAGTATTTT; CDR3aa: CASSYSRDTQYF